The 17 T cell receptor beta chains below all came from one sample that was sequenced in a study of blood T cells in healthy people across ages. Then a second PCR, running roughly 6 to 12 cycles, was carried out with a sample-barcoded 5' primer and a J-beta primer mix. Via MiXCR, TCRdb re-called the 5' RACE reads, giving one row per CDR3 protein. The sample records 920,000 or so distinct CDR3 sequences, more than 35% being singletons. Sequencing was performed on blood. The receptors originated from a woman aged 60-75 years in good health.

The genes are TRBV20-1 and TRBJ2-1; 11 bases agree with TRBD2. Trimming cost V 5 bases and J 7 bases; bases outside gene matches: 13. The CDR3 runs 16 residues. CDR1 is DFQATT, CDR2 SNEGSKA, per germline (reference sequence). The CDR3 protein is CSAYHLAGGPRNEQFF. In nucleotides, the CDR3 is TGCAGTGCTTACCATTTAGCGGGAGGGCCAAGAAATGAGCAGTTCTTC.

The J gene is TRBJ2-7, the V gene TRBV4-1, with D unclear. Trimming left V 3 bases short and J 1 base short, with 13 bases between. The CDR3 runs to 15 residues. Germline-derived CDR1 and CDR2 are MGHRA and YSYEKL. CDR3 in amino acids: CASSHHTGVSYEQYF. The DNA for the CDR3 is TGCGCCAGCAGCCACCATACGGGTGTTTCCTACGAGCAGTACTTC.

The CDR3 DNA reads as TGTGCCAGCAGTTTATTTAGGGGCGGGCGAGAGACCCAGTACTTC. This sequence encodes CASSLFRGGRETQYF. J is TRBJ2-4 and V is TRBV12-3 or TRBV12-4; D is perhaps TRBD1 or TRBD2 (5 bases each). The J call may be faulty, since TRBJ2-5 better matches the DNA end. This CDR3 comprises 15 residues.

The sample holds a few counts of this clonotype. The rearrangement uses TRBV10-3 and TRBJ1-4; 11 bases are shared with TRBD1. From germline, CDR1 is ENHRY and CDR2 SYGVKD. The CDR3 spans 16 residues. Trimming at V came to 2 bases and at J to 6 bases, leaving 5 bases not matched to a gene. The CDR3: CAISEPGQGAHEKLFF. As DNA, the CDR3 is TGTGCCATCAGTGAGCCCGGACAGGGGGCCCATGAAAAACTGTTTTTT.

J is TRBJ2-2 and V is TRBV12-3 or TRBV12-4; possibly TRBD1 for D (6 bases). Trimming left V 5 bases short and J 4 bases short, with 17 bases between. The CDR3 runs to 16 residues. CDR3 DNA sequence: TGTGCCAGCAGTATCCCGACAGGTTTGGGCACCGGGGAGCTGTTTTTT. Amino acid sequence: CASSIPTGLGTGELFF.

This clonotype was seen more than once but under ten times. V is TRBV27 and J is TRBJ2-4; tentatively, D is TRBD1 or TRBD2 (5 bases each). V was cut by 2 bases and J by 13 bases, with 21 bases left in between. Germline V gene data show CDR1 as MNHEY and CDR2 as SMNVEV (reference sequence). The CDR3 spans 15 residues. CDR3 sequence reads: CASSLTSGTSGVQYF. The CDR3 DNA reads TGTGCCAGCAGTTTAACGTCCGGGACCAGTGGAGTGCAGTACTTC.

The chain employs TRBV12-3 or TRBV12-4 and TRBJ1-4; 9 nucleotides align to TRBD1. The CDR3 spans 17 residues. The trim removed 6 bases at V and 6 bases at J, leaving 14 bases unmatched. The chain's CDR3 is CASRKWDRATDDEKLFF. CDR3 bases: TGTGCCAGCAGGAAGTGGGACAGGGCCACCGATGATGAAAAACTGTTTTTT.

The chain's CDR3 is CASRLLPRGQETQYF. DNA of the CDR3: TGTGCCAGCAGACTATTACCTAGGGGCCAAGAGACCCAGTACTTC. The chain recombines TRBV6-5 with TRBJ2-5; TRBD1 is a possible D gene (5 bases). The CDR3 runs 15 residues. The germline gives CDR1 MNHEY, CDR2 SVGAGI. V was cut by 6 bases and J by 1 base, with 15 bases left in between.

CDR3 in amino acids: CASSATGGNGYTF. In nucleotides, the CDR3 is TGTGCCAGCAGCGCGACAGGGGGCAATGGCTACACCTTC. V is TRBV7-3 and J is TRBJ1-2; 10 bases line up with TRBD1. V shed 5 bases and J 6 bases; nucleotides not matched to a gene: 3. This CDR3 contains 13 residues. Germline lookup yields CDR1 SGHTA and CDR2 FQGTGA.

The chain uses TRBV27 and TRBJ1-5; 7 bases match TRBD1. This CDR3 has 15 residues. Looked up from germline, CDR1 is MNHEY and CDR2 is SMNVEV (reference sequence). J was trimmed by 9 bases and V by 5 bases; bases with no gene match: 13. The CDR3 DNA reads as TGTGCCAGCAGTGAATACAGGGGCCGCTACTCGCCCCAGCATTTT. The encoded protein is CASSEYRGRYSPQHF.

This clonotype appeared a few times. This chain joins TRBV20-1 and TRBJ2-5, with TRBD1 identical over 7 bases. The CDR3 is 12 amino acids. The trim removed 6 bases at V and 5 bases at J, leaving 6 bases unmatched. Looked up from germline, CDR1 is DFQATT and CDR2 is SNEGSKA (reference sequence). In nucleotides, the CDR3 is TGCAGTGCCAAGTCGACAGGGGAGACCCAGTACTTC. This gives the protein CSAKSTGETQYF.

The chain carries TRBV7-9 and TRBJ2-1, with 9 bases fitting TRBD1. CDR1 and CDR2 (germline): SEHNR, FQNEAQ (reference sequence). V shed 5 bases and J 7 bases; nucleotides not matched to a gene: 9. This CDR3 has 15 residues. CDR3 nucleotide sequence: TGTGCCAGCAGCCTACCAGGGACAGGGCGGAATGAGCAGTTCTTC. Protein sequence: CASSLPGTGRNEQFF.

The CDR3 sequence: CASGLSSGVFYNEQFF. The CDR3 nucleotides read TGTGCTAGTGGTTTGAGCTCGGGAGTCTTCTACAATGAGCAGTTCTTC. The chain recombines TRBV12-5 with TRBJ2-1; tentatively, D is TRBD2 (6 bases). CDR3 length equals 16 residues. Germline CDR1 is LGHNT and CDR2 is FRNRAP. Trimming removed 2 bases at V and 3 bases at J, with 14 bases between.

The chain uses TRBV11-1 and TRBJ2-7; D may be TRBD1 or TRBD2 (5 bases each). V lost 1 base and J lost 5, with 15 bases in between. Looked up from germline, CDR1 is SGHAT and CDR2 is FQDESV (reference sequence). The CDR3 is 15 amino acids. DNA of the CDR3: TGTGCCAGCAGCTTAGTAGGAACCCGGGGCAACGAGCAGTACTTC. Amino acid sequence: CASSLVGTRGNEQYF.

This clonotype was counted between two and nine times. The chain carries TRBV5-8 and TRBJ2-3; 12 bases fit TRBD2. The germline CDR1 and CDR2 sequences are SGHTS and YDEGEE. The CDR3 is 18 residues long. Germline trimming cut 4 bases from V and 3 bases from J; bases unmatched to any gene: 12. For the CDR3, the DNA is TGTGCCAGCAGCACCTACCGCCTCGGACTAGCGGGGACAGATACGCAGTATTTT. This translates into CASSTYRLGLAGTDTQYF.

This clonotype was picked up a small number of times. The V and J genes are TRBV5-1 and TRBJ2-5, with a possible D match to TRBD1 (5 bases). V dropped 4 bases and J dropped 2 bases, with 12 bases sitting between them. CDR1 and CDR2 (germline): SGHRS, YFSETQ. This CDR3 is built from 14 residues. CDR3 DNA: TGCGCCAGCAGCCCATCAGGGATTCAAGAGACCCAGTACTTC. As protein: CASSPSGIQETQYF.

This chain links TRBV7-2 with TRBJ1-6, with D possibly TRBD1 on 5 matching bases. V dropped 4 bases and J dropped 0 bases, with 22 bases sitting between them. Looked up from germline, CDR1 is SGHTA and CDR2 is FQGNSA. The CDR3 has 20 residues. CDR3 in DNA: TGTGCCAGCAGCTCACGCTTGGCGGGACCCACGAGCTCCTATAATTCACCCCTCCACTTT. Amino acids: CASSSRLAGPTSSYNSPLHF.